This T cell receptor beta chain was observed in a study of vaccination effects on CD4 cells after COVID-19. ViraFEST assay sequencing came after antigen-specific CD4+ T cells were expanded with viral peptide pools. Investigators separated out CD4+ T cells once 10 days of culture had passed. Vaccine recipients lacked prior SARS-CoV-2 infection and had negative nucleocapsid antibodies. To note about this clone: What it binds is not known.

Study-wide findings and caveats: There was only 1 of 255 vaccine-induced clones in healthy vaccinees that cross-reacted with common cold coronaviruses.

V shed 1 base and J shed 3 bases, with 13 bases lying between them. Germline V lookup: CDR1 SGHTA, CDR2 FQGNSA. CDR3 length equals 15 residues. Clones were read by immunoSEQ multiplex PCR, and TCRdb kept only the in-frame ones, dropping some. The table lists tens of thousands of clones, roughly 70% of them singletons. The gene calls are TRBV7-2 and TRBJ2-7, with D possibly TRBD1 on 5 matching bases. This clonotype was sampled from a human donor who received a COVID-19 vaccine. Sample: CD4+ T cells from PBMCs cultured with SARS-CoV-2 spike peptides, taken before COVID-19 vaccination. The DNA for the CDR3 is TGTGCCAGCAGCTTAGATTCGGCAGGGAACTACGAGCAGTACTTC. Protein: CASSLDSAGNYEQYF.